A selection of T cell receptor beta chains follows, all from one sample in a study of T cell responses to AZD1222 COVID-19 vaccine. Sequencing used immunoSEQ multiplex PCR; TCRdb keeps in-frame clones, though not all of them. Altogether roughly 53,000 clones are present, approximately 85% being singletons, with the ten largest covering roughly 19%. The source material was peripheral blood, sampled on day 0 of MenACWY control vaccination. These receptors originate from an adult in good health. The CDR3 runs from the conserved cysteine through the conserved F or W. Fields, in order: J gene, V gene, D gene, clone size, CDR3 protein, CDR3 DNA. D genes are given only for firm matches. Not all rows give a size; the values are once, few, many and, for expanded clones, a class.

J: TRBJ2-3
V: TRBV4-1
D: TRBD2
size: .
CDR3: CASSHQDVYPSGGSTDTQYF
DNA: TGCGCCAGCAGCCACCAAGATGTATATCCTAGCGGGGGTAGCACAGATACGCAGTATTTT

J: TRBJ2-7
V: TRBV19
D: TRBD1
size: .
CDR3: CATSLFRDSYEQYF
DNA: TGTGCCACCTCGCTATTTAGGGACAGCTACGAGCAGTACTTC

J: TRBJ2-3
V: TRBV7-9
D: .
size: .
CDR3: CASSWGTTDTQYF
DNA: TGTGCCAGCAGCTGGGGCACCACAGATACGCAGTATTTT

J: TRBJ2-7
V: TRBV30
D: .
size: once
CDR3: CAWSTSEYSEQYF
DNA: TGTGCCTGGAGTACATCAGAGTATAGCGAGCAGTACTTC

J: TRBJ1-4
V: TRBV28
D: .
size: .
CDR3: CASRTTGSTNEKLFF
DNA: TGTGCCAGCAGGACTACAGGGTCGACTAATGAAAAACTGTTTTTT

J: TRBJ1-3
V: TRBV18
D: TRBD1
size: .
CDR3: CASSPRNTGAAGNTIYF
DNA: TGTGCCAGCTCACCGAGAAATACAGGGGCAGCGGGAAACACCATATATTTT

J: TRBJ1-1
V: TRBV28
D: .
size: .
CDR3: CASSLTSGEAFF
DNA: TGTGCCAGCAGTTTAACGTCAGGTGAAGCTTTCTTT

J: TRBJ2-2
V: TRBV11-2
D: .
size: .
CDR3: CASRPLDSDTGELFF
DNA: TGTGCCAGCAGACCACTCGACAGTGACACCGGGGAGCTGTTTTTT

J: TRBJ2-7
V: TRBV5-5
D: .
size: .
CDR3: CAIPNYAGYEQYF
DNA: TGTGCCATCCCTAATTATGCGGGTTACGAGCAGTACTTC

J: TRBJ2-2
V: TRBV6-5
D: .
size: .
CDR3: CASSRGLQDTGELFF
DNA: TGTGCCTCCAGTAGGGGCCTACAGGACACCGGGGAGCTGTTTTTT

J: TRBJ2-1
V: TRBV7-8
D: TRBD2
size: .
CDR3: CASSLAGLAGTSYNEQFF
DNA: TGTGCCAGCAGCTTAGCGGGACTAGCGGGCACCTCCTACAATGAGCAGTTCTTC

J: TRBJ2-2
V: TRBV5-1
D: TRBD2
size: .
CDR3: CASSPGLAGNTGELFF
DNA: TGCGCCAGCAGCCCGGGACTAGCGGGGAACACCGGGGAGCTGTTTTTT

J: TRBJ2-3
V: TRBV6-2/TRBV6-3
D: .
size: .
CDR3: CASSYSGSTDTQYF
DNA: TGTGCCAGCAGTTACTCTGGAAGCACAGATACGCAGTATTTT

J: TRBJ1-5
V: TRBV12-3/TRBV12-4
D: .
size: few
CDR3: CASSTINQPQHF
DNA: TGTGCCAGCAGTACGATCAATCAGCCCCAGCATTTT

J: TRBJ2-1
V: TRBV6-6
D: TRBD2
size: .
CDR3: CASSYPTSGTYNEQFF
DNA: TGTGCCAGCAGTTACCCGACTAGCGGGACCTACAATGAGCAGTTCTTC

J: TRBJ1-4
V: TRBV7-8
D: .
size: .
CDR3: CASSFSRAGEKLFF
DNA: TGTGCCAGCAGCTTTTCCAGGGCAGGGGAAAAACTGTTTTTT

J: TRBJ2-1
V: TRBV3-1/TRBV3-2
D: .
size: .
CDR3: CASSQGDRNNEQFF
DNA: TGTGCCAGCAGCCAGGGTGACCGGAACAATGAGCAGTTCTTC

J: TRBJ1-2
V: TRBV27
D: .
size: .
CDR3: CASSLSPSDYGYTF
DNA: TGTGCCAGCAGTTTATCTCCCTCGGACTATGGCTACACCTTC

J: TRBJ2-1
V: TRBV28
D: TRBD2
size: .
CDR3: CASRDLLAVRNEQFF
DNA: TGTGCCAGCCGCGATTTACTAGCGGTACGCAATGAGCAGTTCTTC

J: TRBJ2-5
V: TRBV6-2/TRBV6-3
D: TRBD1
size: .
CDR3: CASSHDVDRIKTQYF
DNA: TGTGCCAGCAGCCACGACGTGGACAGGATCAAGACCCAGTACTTC

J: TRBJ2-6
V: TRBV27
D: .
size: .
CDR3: CATLARASGANVLTF
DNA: TGTGCCACGCTAGCCCGGGCCTCTGGGGCCAACGTCCTGACTTTC

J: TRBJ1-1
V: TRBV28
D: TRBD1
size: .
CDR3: CASSLGTGQNTEAFF
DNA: TGTGCCAGCAGTTTAGGGACAGGGCAGAACACTGAAGCTTTCTTT

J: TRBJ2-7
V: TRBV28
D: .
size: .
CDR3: CASGIPQFPYEQYF
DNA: TGTGCCAGCGGCATTCCGCAGTTTCCCTACGAGCAGTACTTC

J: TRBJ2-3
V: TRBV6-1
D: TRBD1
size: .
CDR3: CASSERGSGTGKVDTQYF
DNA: TGTGCCAGCAGTGAAAGGGGATCCGGGACAGGGAAGGTAGATACGCAGTATTTT

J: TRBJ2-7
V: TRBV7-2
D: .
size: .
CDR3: CASSLALIGGEQYF
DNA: TGTGCCAGCAGCTTAGCTTTGATAGGGGGCGAGCAGTACTTC

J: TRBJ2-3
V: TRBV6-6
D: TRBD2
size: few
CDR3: CASSPTSGKTDTQYF
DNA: TGTGCCAGCAGCCCCACTAGCGGGAAGACAGATACGCAGTATTTT

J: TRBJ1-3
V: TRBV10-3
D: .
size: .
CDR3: CATRAPEAGNTIYF
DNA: TGTGCCACCCGGGCCCCCGAGGCCGGAAACACCATATATTTT

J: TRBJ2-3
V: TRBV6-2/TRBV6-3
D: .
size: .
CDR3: CASSPIAGTDTQYF
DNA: TGTGCCAGCAGCCCCATAGCGGGCACAGATACGCAGTATTTT